These 15 T cell receptor beta chains originate from one sample sequenced in a study of shared clonotypes between healthy human individuals. Method: immunoSEQ multiplex PCR; TCRdb's copy keeps in-frame clones and lacks some. Of about 2 million clones detected, over 85% appear once; the ten largest clones hold approximately 0.13%. Sequenced input: naive CD4+ T cells sorted from blood. As to subset: CD45RA+ positively selected. The receptors come from a man aged 18 to 30 in good health.

This rearrangement joins TRBV7-9 to TRBJ1-2, with D unclear. Deletions cut 1 base from V and 8 bases from J, with 11 bases between. This CDR3 is 13 amino acids long. Germline V lookup: CDR1 SEHNR, CDR2 FQNEAQ (reference sequence). The CDR3 reads CASSLVGYRGYTF. CDR3 nucleotide sequence: TGTGCCAGCAGCTTAGTGGGCTATAGGGGCTACACCTTC. Filled out from reference TRBV7-9 and TRBJ1-2, the complete variable domain reads DTGVSQNPRHKITKRGQNVTFRCDPISEHNRLYWYRQTLGQGPEFLTYFQNEAQLEKSRLLSDRFSAERPKGSFSTLEIQRTEQGDSAMYLCASSLVGYRGYTFGSGTRLTVV.

The chain uses TRBV5-1 and TRBJ2-1, with TRBD2 matching 11 bases. Per germline, CDR1 SGHRS and CDR2 YFSETQ. V trimming: 7 bases; J trimming: 3 bases; junction bases outside the gene matches: 6. The CDR3 extends over 15 amino acids. For the CDR3, the DNA is TGCGCCAGCCAACCTAGCGGGGGGATCTACAATGAGCAGTTCTTC. Protein: CASQPSGGIYNEQFF.

The chain has TRBV18 and TRBJ2-5, with 8 bases that match TRBD1. J lost 0 bases, V lost 3 bases, and 3 bases had no gene match. Per the germline V gene, CDR1 is KGHSH and CDR2 is LQKENI. The CDR3 length is 15 residues. The CDR3 DNA follows: TGTGCCAGCTCACCGAGGACAGGGTACCAAGAGACCCAGTACTTC. It codes for CASSPRTGYQETQYF.

J is TRBJ2-2 and V is TRBV6-1, with no clear D. V was clipped by 2 bases and J by 1 base, with 14 bases between them. CDR3 length equals 17 residues. Germline loops: CDR1 MNHNS, CDR2 SASEGT. The CDR3 region is CASSELVGFGNTGELFF. CDR3 nucleotide sequence: TGTGCCAGCAGTGAATTGGTAGGGTTCGGGAACACCGGGGAGCTGTTTTTT.

The chain couples TRBV19 to TRBJ2-7, with 14 bases identical to TRBD2. The CDR3 length is 15 residues. The germline V gene has CDR1 LNHDA and CDR2 SQIVND (reference sequence). Trimming took 6 bases from V and 4 from J; bases not matched to a gene: 5. CDR3: CASRYGTSGSYEQYF. For the CDR3, the DNA is TGTGCCAGTAGATACGGGACTAGCGGGAGTTACGAGCAGTACTTC.

Comments on this clone: Additional DNA sequences in this sample encode the identical CDR3. The CDR3 reads CASSLGQGLTYEQYF. The CDR3 nucleotides read TGTGCCAGCAGCTTGGGACAGGGGTTGACGTACGAGCAGTACTTC. This chain uses TRBV7-9 with TRBJ2-7; TRBD1 agrees at 10 bases. V gave up 3 bases and J gave up 4 bases; unmatched junction bases: 6. The CDR3 is 15 residues long. Germline values: CDR1 SEHNR, CDR2 FQNEAQ (reference sequence).

This rearrangement joins TRBV27 to TRBJ1-1, with D unclear. Germline V lookup: CDR1 MNHEY, CDR2 SMNVEV (reference sequence). V gave up 8 bases and J gave up 1 base, with 8 bases separating them. There are 12 residues in the CDR3. The CDR3 is CASQTTNTEAFF. The CDR3 nucleotides read TGTGCCAGCCAAACAACGAACACTGAAGCTTTCTTT.

The chain couples TRBV9 to TRBJ2-5; TRBD2 agrees at 14 bases. V dropped 5 bases and J dropped 3; count of bases not matched to a gene: 3. The CDR3 is 15 residues long. The germline V gene has CDR1 SGDLS and CDR2 YYNGEE. In DNA form, the CDR3 reads TGTGCCAGCAGTCGGGGACTAGCGGGGGAAGAGACCCAGTACTTC. Translation gives CASSRGLAGEETQYF. The variable domain in full, with the rest retrieved from reference TRBV9 and TRBJ2-5, is DSGVTQTPKHLITATGQRVTLRCSPRSGDLSVYWYQQSLDQGLQFLIQYYNGEERAKGNILERFSAQQFPDLHSELNLSSLELGDSALYFCASSRGLAGEETQYFGPGTRLLVL.

This rearrangement joins TRBV10-3 to TRBJ2-2; 7 bases fit TRBD1. CDR1 and CDR2 (germline): ENHRY, SYGVKD. The V and J ends lost 11 bases and 4 bases, in that order; junction bases with no gene match: 4. The CDR3 loop spans 12 amino acids. Written as DNA, the CDR3 is TGTGCCTCCGGACAGGCCACCGGGGAGCTGTTTTTT. It yields the protein CASGQATGELFF.

V gene TRBV9 combines with J gene TRBJ2-2; D ambiguous. V lost 3 bases, J lost 1 base, and 7 bases lay in between. Germline assignment: CDR1 SGDLS and CDR2 YYNGEE. The CDR3 totals 14 residues. CDR3 sequence reads: CASSAGWNTGELFF. CDR3 sequence (DNA): TGTGCCAGCAGCGCCGGATGGAACACCGGGGAGCTGTTTTTT.

The CDR3 spells CAISESQTTDTQYF. The CDR3 bases are TGTGCCATCAGTGAGTCACAGACCACAGATACGCAGTATTTT. V gene TRBV10-3 combines with J gene TRBJ2-3; D call uncertain. Trimming took off 0 bases at V and 2 bases at J, with 6 bases between the two ends. Germline values: CDR1 ENHRY, CDR2 SYGVKD. The CDR3 loop spans 14 amino acids.

The chain has TRBV12-5 and TRBJ1-1; D is unclear. The CDR3 is 13 amino acids. Trimming removed 3 bases from V and 2 bases from J, with 7 bases in between. Germline CDR1 LGHNT, CDR2 FRNRAP. The CDR3 is CASGLQSNTEAFF. DNA of the CDR3: TGTGCTAGTGGTTTACAGTCTAACACTGAAGCTTTCTTT.

The chain links TRBV7-9 to TRBJ2-7; 10 nucleotides align to TRBD1. CDR1 and CDR2 from the germline V gene are SEHNR and FQNEAQ (reference sequence). J gave up 5 bases and V 3 bases, and 7 bases lay outside the gene matches. The CDR3 is 15 residues long. In nucleotides, the CDR3 is TGTGCCAGCAGCTTTCCGGGACAGGGGCGACACGAGCAGTACTTC. It encodes CASSFPGQGRHEQYF.

J is TRBJ2-1 and V is TRBV6-5, with D unclear. The CDR3 is 14 amino acids. Germline-derived CDR1 and CDR2 are MNHEY and SVGAGI. V lost 6 bases, J lost 4 bases, and 13 bases lay in between. The CDR3 bases are TGTGCCAGCAGGGAAAATGGACCGTACAATGAGCAGTTCTTC. This codes for CASRENGPYNEQFF.

This clone was detected ten times or more. The rearrangement joins TRBV29-1 to TRBJ2-4; D is undetermined. The CDR3 is 12 amino acids. Trimming cost V 6 bases and J 9 bases, with 15 bases left between them. Germline V CDR1 and CDR2: SQVTM, ANQGSEA. Written as DNA, the CDR3 is TGCAGCGTCGCCGCACACCCAAGCATTCAGTACTTC. This sequence encodes CSVAAHPSIQYF.